This entry describes one TCR beta chain. Its antigen is still unknown. The length of the CDR3 is 12 residues. Trimming removed 6 bases at V and 6 bases at J, with 9 bases between. Germline CDR1 MDHEN, CDR2 SYDVKM. Subsets obtained from CD4+ cells comprised CD45RA+ naive and CD45RA-negative memory cells. The sample belongs to a study of shared clonotypes between healthy human individuals. Profiled with immunoSEQ multiplex PCR; TCRdb holds only in-frame clones, not every one. The sample includes some 580,000 clones, around 97% of them seen just once. Findings of the study overall: Even with large depth, rarefaction showed that sorted-subset sequencing was incomplete.

The sequence derives from a woman in her twenties or thirties in good health. Sequences were obtained from naive CD4+ T cells sorted from blood. Stated subset: CD45RA+ positively selected. The chain couples TRBV28 to TRBJ1-5, with D possibly matching TRBD1 (5 bases). The CDR3: CASRSGGQPQHF. The CDR3 DNA is TGTGCCAGCAGGAGCGGGGGTCAGCCCCAGCATTTT.